The present T cell receptor beta chain was sequenced within a study of CD8 T cell repertoires and HIV-1 epitope variants. Study-wide context: T cells were stimulated with Twenty-five Gag and Nef peptides separately.

Germline-derived CDR1 and CDR2 are SGHDT and YYEEEE. V dropped 5 bases and J dropped 2 bases, with 14 bases sitting between them. This CDR3 contains 14 residues. Concerning this clone itself: The target antigen is unknown.

Clones were read by immunoSEQ multiplex PCR, and TCRdb kept only the in-frame ones, dropping some. Seen here are 5,500 or so clones, more than 50% observed once, and the top ten hold 43%. This chain uses TRBV5-6 with TRBJ2-7; D gene unclear. The sequencing sample was made of cultured CD8+ T cells derived from PBMCs. The TCR originated in a male donor with HIV. The CDR3 bases are TGTGCCAGCAGTTCAGATGTCTCGGCCTACGAGCAGTACTTC. Encoded protein: CASSSDVSAYEQYF.